The 16 T cell receptor beta chains given below trace back to one sample, sequenced in a study of blood T cell repertoires in COVID-19. Repertoires were generated with immunoSEQ multiplex PCR, while TCRdb's copy carries only in-frame clones and drops some. The table lists a few hundred thousand clones, approximately 88% of them singletons. Sequencing used peripheral blood. The receptors were sampled from a woman between 50 and 59 years old with COVID-19, enrolled during active disease.

To note about this clone: Different DNA sequences within this sample yield the same CDR3. The genes are TRBV30 and TRBJ1-2; a possible D gene is TRBD1 (5 bases). V lost 2 bases, J lost 4 bases, and 8 bases lay in between. Germline V gives CDR1 GTSNPN, CDR2 SVGIG (reference sequence). The CDR3 is made up of 12 amino acids. CDR3 DNA sequence: TGTGCCTGGAGTTCCGGGGGCTATGGCTACACCTTC. Protein product: CAWSSGGYGYTF.

Note on this clone: Other DNA variants within this sample encode the same CDR3. The V call is TRBV24-1, the J call TRBJ2-3, with TRBD2 matching 7 bases. The V and J ends lost 5 bases and 1 base, in that order; junction bases with no gene match: 2. Germline CDR1 is KGHDR and CDR2 is SFDVKD. The length of the CDR3 is 14 residues. In DNA form, the CDR3 reads TGTGCCACCAGTGGGGCGGGGGGCACAGATACGCAGTATTTT. As protein: CATSGAGGTDTQYF.

V is TRBV24-1 and J is TRBJ2-2; no firm D call. This CDR3 has 13 residues. The germline V gene encodes CDR1 KGHDR and CDR2 SFDVKD. V lost 5 bases, J lost 5 bases, and 8 bases lay in between. The CDR3 spells CATSAPPTGELFF. CDR3 sequence (DNA): TGTGCCACCAGTGCCCCCCCAACCGGGGAGCTGTTTTTT.

The chain uses TRBV2 and TRBJ1-2, with 9 bases lining up with TRBD1. The CDR3 is 15 amino acids. V trimming: 3 bases; J trimming: 4 bases; junction bases outside the gene matches: 6. Per the germline V gene, CDR1 is SNHLY and CDR2 is FYNNEI. In DNA, the CDR3 is TGTGCCAGCAGTGAGGAGGGACAGGGTATCTATGGCTACACCTTC. It codes for CASSEEGQGIYGYTF. Full variable domain (rest looked up from reference TRBV2 and TRBJ1-2): EPEVTQTPSHQVTQMGQEVILRCVPISNHLYFYWYRQILGQKVEFLVSFYNNEISEKSEIFDDQFSVERPDGSNFTLKIRSTKLEDSAMYFCASSEEGQGIYGYTFGSGTRLTVV.

This clone showed up just a few times. The chain joins TRBV12-3 or TRBV12-4 to TRBJ1-6; D call uncertain. The CDR3 extends over 12 amino acids. Trimming took off 5 bases at V and 9 bases at J, with 8 bases between the two ends. The CDR3 DNA reads as TGTGCCAGCAGTCGAGGGTCTTCACCCCTCCACTTT. Translated, it gives CASSRGSSPLHF.

The J gene is TRBJ1-4, the V gene TRBV19; 9 bases align to TRBD1. Germline lookup yields CDR1 LNHDA and CDR2 SQIVND (reference sequence). Trimming took 5 bases from V and 7 from J; bases not matched to a gene: 5. This CDR3 region has 14 residues. The CDR3 loop reads CASSQDRGSEKLFF. CDR3 in DNA: TGTGCCAGTAGTCAGGACAGGGGTTCTGAAAAACTGTTTTTT.

The chain uses TRBV5-6 and TRBJ1-4; D unclear. Germline V gene lookup returns CDR1 SGHDT and CDR2 YYEEEE. This CDR3 spans 12 amino acids. V shed 2 bases and J shed 6 bases, with 5 bases lying between them. The chain's CDR3 is CASSLIDEKLFF. In nucleotides, the CDR3 is TGTGCCAGCAGCTTAATAGATGAAAAACTGTTTTTT.

The V call is TRBV11-2, the J call TRBJ2-7; a possible D gene is TRBD2 (5 bases). The CDR3 loop spans 13 amino acids. The V gene's germline CDR1 is SGHAT and CDR2 FQNNGV. The V gene lost 3 bases and the J gene lost 5 bases, with 11 bases spanning the gap. CDR3 amino acids: CASSFRGRDEQYF. For the CDR3, the DNA is TGTGCCAGCAGCTTTCGAGGGCGAGACGAGCAGTACTTC.

V usage is TRBV6-5 and J usage is TRBJ1-2; no clear D gene. The CDR3 length is 13 residues. Germline V gene lookup returns CDR1 MNHEY and CDR2 SVGAGI. The V gene lost 5 bases and the J gene lost 5 bases, with 12 bases spanning the gap. In DNA form, the CDR3 reads TGTGCCAGCAGTAAGAAGGAGACTTATGGCTACACCTTC. This translates into CASSKKETYGYTF.

This chain uses TRBV27 with TRBJ2-7; tentatively, D is TRBD1 (5 bases). V lost 0 bases to trimming and J lost 5 bases, with 23 bases between them. CDR1 and CDR2 (germline): MNHEY, SMNVEV (reference sequence). The CDR3 runs to 18 residues. The CDR3 reads CASSLSGKGIKQGNEQYF. The CDR3 DNA is TGTGCCAGCAGTTTATCCGGTAAAGGGATAAAGCAGGGTAACGAGCAGTACTTC.

This rearrangement joins TRBV9 to TRBJ2-7, with TRBD2 as a possible D gene (7 bases). The CDR3 is 14 amino acids. Germline values: CDR1 SGDLS, CDR2 YYNGEE. Deletions cut 0 bases from V and 3 bases from J, with 10 bases between. The CDR3 nucleotides are TGTGCCAGCAGCGTAGGCGGGGGCAACTACGAGCAGTACTTC. Protein product: CASSVGGGNYEQYF.

This rearrangement joins TRBV30 to TRBJ1-5; 7 positions agree with TRBD1. The CDR3 runs to 13 residues. Germline assignment: CDR1 GTSNPN and CDR2 SVGIG (reference sequence). V shed 3 bases, J shed 6 bases, and the junction held 5 bases outside the gene matches. This chain's CDR3 is CAWRQGVSQPQHF. CDR3 bases: TGTGCCTGGAGGCAGGGGGTAAGTCAGCCCCAGCATTTT.

The genes are TRBV12-3 or TRBV12-4 and TRBJ2-7; D perhaps matches TRBD2 (6 bases). Trimming removed 6 bases from V and 3 bases from J, with 12 bases in between. The CDR3 spans 13 residues. CDR3 DNA sequence: TGTGCCAGCAGCGCCCCCGGGGGCTACGAGCAGTACTTC. This codes for CASSAPGGYEQYF.

The genes are TRBV6-5 and TRBJ1-1, with a tentative D call TRBD1 (6 bases). This CDR3 has 14 amino acids. The V gene's germline CDR1 is MNHEY and CDR2 SVGAGI. V lost 6 bases and J 1 base, leaving 12 bases between the germline ends. CDR3 nucleotide sequence: TGTGCCAGCAGCCAGGGACACAGGAACACTGAAGCTTTCTTT. Protein sequence: CASSQGHRNTEAFF.

The CDR3 DNA reads TGTGCCACCAGTGATTCGCATACAGGGTGGCCTGGGGCCAACGTCCTGACTTTC. Translated: CATSDSHTGWPGANVLTF. This chain links TRBV24-1 with TRBJ2-6; possible D gene TRBD1, 6 bases. There are 18 residues in the CDR3. V was clipped by 2 bases and J by 2 bases, with 15 bases between them. Germline-derived CDR1 and CDR2 are KGHDR and SFDVKD.

This sequence joins TRBV6-6 and TRBJ2-7; D is uncertain. The germline V and J ends were trimmed by 5 bases and 0 bases, with 5 bases remaining between them. CDR1 MNHNY and CDR2 SVGAGI come from the germline V gene (reference sequence). This CDR3 region has 12 residues. The CDR3 nucleotides read TGTGCCAGCAGTAGAGACTCCTACGAGCAGTACTTC. The encoded protein is CASSRDSYEQYF.